This TCR beta chain was observed in a study of cytotoxic CD8 clonotypes in ibrutinib-treated CLL. Broader study findings: The clonality rise at ibrutinib response reflected private clonotype expansion.

V dropped 6 bases and J dropped 0 bases, with 14 bases sitting between them. Germline V gene data show CDR1 as SNHLY and CDR2 as FYNNEI. This CDR3 has 16 residues. Repertoires were generated with immunoSEQ multiplex PCR, while TCRdb's copy carries only in-frame clones and drops some. In the table there are over 95,000 clones, approximately 58% of which are singletons. Notes on this clone: The antigen remains undetermined.

This chain joins TRBV2 and TRBJ1-4; unclear D gene. This material consisted of PBMCs, taken after 24 months of ibrutinib treatment. This receptor was taken from a human donor with chronic lymphocytic leukemia. CDR3 in amino acids: CASRRTGPATNEKLFF. The CDR3 nucleotides are TGTGCCAGCAGGAGGACCGGGCCCGCAACTAATGAAAAACTGTTTTTT. Based on the CDR3 plus reference TRBV2 and TRBJ1-4, the full variable domain is EPEVTQTPSHQVTQMGQEVILRCVPISNHLYFYWYRQILGQKVEFLVSFYNNEISEKSEIFDDQFSVERPDGSNFTLKIRSTKLEDSAMYFCASRRTGPATNEKLFFGSGTQLSVL.